The present entry profiles one T cell receptor (beta chain) with its context. It has no known antigen specificity. No much larger clonotype is one base removed from it; base qualities were not supplied. The data belong to a study of blood T cells in healthy people across ages (dated by TCRdb to between 2015 and 2017). The study in broad terms: In model experiments, template switching captured roughly one uniquely barcoded TCR beta cDNA molecule for every two T cells. Age-related changes in TCR beta repertoire diversity were measured in the study by deep sequencing normalized with unique cDNA molecular identifiers. Four age groups were formed from the donors: young (average approximately 17 years), middle-aged (around 41), aged (roughly 59) and long-lived (roughly 88). Donors of different ages were randomly distributed across sequencing lanes to avoid experimental bias. The study analyzed two additional independent replicas of 1 million unique cDNA reads from the same blood draw for two donors, one aged 18 to 29 and one aged 80 or older.

The donors were under 40 Caucasian individuals from Russia, aged roughly 6 to 95 years, who were systemically healthy. Each donor gave about 9.2 milliliters of peripheral blood, drawn into EDTA-treated Vacutainer tubes. Ficoll-Paque density-gradient centrifugation was used to isolate PBMCs, with at least 7 million per sample. Trizol reagent was used to extract total RNA from the PBMCs, yielding at least 6 micrograms per sample. For every donor, flow cytometry on a PBMC aliquot measured the percentage of naive CD45RAhigh/CD27high T cells. CDR3 length: 15 amino acids, cysteine to phenylalanine. This entry keeps only the CDR3 DNA: 45 bases, framed from base 1. CDR1 and CDR2, per the germline V gene (reference sequence), are SEHNR and FQNEAQ. V is pared back by 5 bases and J by 5 bases, with 16 bases lying between the germline termini. The paper's findings and limits, for the study overall: Because profiling used bulk unsorted PBMCs, naive and antigen-experienced compartments could not be compared conclusively. As age increased, observed TCR beta diversity per million T cells dropped in a roughly linear way, and a significant reduction was already evident by age roughly 40. The long-lived group showed more naive CD4+ T cells, fewer expanded clones and increased TCR diversity than the aged group, suggesting age selection. A strong correlation was found between observed TCR beta diversity and the percentage of naive T cells measured by flow cytometry. Total diversity estimates from one million sequenced T cells were considered lower bounds and underestimates. Donor CMV infection status was unknown, potentially confounding age-related changes in expanded clonotypes.

Libraries were made using 5' RACE. Data came from an Illumina HiSeq 2500. A second PCR of roughly 6 to 12 cycles was performed with a sample-barcoded 5' primer and a J-beta primer mix. Each TCR beta cDNA molecule received a unique molecular identifier from a template-switch 5' adaptor carrying 12 random nucleotides. Each sample yielded at least 2.5 million CDR3-containing paired-end reads. All of the RNA was converted into first-strand cDNA using the Mint cDNA synthesis kit, with a TRBC-specific oligonucleotide serving as the primer. Following uracil-DNA glycosylase treatment, a first 18-cycle PCR with universal primers M1SS and BC2_uni_R was performed on all cDNA. Processing in the source paper ran as follows. Normalization of each sample was performed by random selection of 1 million high-quality reads, each carrying a distinct molecular identifier. Instead of being binned into consensus sequences, reads with shared molecular identifiers were discarded. CDR3 identification, clonotype clustering and error correction used MiTCR with a Q25 quality threshold and the strictest error-elimination algorithm. A nonparametric unseen species model with Euler transformation was used to estimate lower-bound total TCR beta diversity. TCRdb handled the public reads itself, with Q25 trimming in fastp and clone calling in MiXCR, and kept productive beta chains. For every CDR3 protein sequence, its rows merge into one entry that carries the most common genes and DNA. The V and J calls, along with clone size, are taken from TCRdb and not from the paper's own processing. The sample profile shows about 780,000 distinct CDR3 sequences; about half of them were found once. The ten largest clones take up roughly 18% of the sample.

Recombination connected TRBV7-9 to TRBJ2-1, with TRBD2 tentatively as D gene (6 bases match). This sequence originates from a man older than 75 in good health. The sequenced material came from blood. The sequence in DNA is TGTGCCAGCAGCCAGACAAGAGGAGGGGACAATGAGCAGTTCTTC. Its translation reads: CASSQTRGGDNEQFF. The entire variable domain, with the stretches around the CDR3 drawn from the reference TRBV7-9 and TRBJ2-1 proteins, is DTGVSQNPRHKITKRGQNVTFRCDPISEHNRLYWYRQTLGQGPEFLTYFQNEAQLEKSRLLSDRFSAERPKGSFSTLEIQRTEQGDSAMYLCASSQTRGGDNEQFFGPGTRLTVL.